The TCR beta chain under discussion was sequenced for a study of CD8+CD57+ T cells in acquired aplastic anemia. At the level of the study: DNA recovered from sorted CD4+ and CD8+ cells had a mean of about 3 ug. Whole-study results and caveats: Researchers report that fewer than 30 CD8+ CDR3 sequences appeared in both patients and controls. Patients and controls had CD8+ Simpson's diversity values that were not significantly distinct.

Patients who underwent sequencing had shown CD8+CD57+ cell expansion by flow cytometry. The template used for profiling TCR beta VDJ and CDR3 was genomic DNA. Via MiXCR, TCRdb re-called the reads, giving one row per CDR3 protein. This sample carries around 430,000 distinct CDR3 sequences, around 30% of them seen once, and the ten largest clones take 0.82%. Concerning this clonotype itself: Its target is not known.

The germline gives CDR1 LNHDA, CDR2 SQIVND (reference sequence). This CDR3 is 14 amino acids long. Trimming left V 5 bases short and J 8 bases short, with 19 bases between. The TCR sequence derives from a human donor with aplastic anemia. The source material was sorted CD4+, CD8+, or CD8+CD57+ T cells (not recorded which) from PBMCs. This chain links TRBV19 with TRBJ2-7; D may be TRBD1 (6 bases). CDR3 sequence (DNA): TGTGCCAGTAGTTCTACAGGGAATCAGCCCCAGCAGTACTTC. Its protein is CASSSTGNQPQQYF.